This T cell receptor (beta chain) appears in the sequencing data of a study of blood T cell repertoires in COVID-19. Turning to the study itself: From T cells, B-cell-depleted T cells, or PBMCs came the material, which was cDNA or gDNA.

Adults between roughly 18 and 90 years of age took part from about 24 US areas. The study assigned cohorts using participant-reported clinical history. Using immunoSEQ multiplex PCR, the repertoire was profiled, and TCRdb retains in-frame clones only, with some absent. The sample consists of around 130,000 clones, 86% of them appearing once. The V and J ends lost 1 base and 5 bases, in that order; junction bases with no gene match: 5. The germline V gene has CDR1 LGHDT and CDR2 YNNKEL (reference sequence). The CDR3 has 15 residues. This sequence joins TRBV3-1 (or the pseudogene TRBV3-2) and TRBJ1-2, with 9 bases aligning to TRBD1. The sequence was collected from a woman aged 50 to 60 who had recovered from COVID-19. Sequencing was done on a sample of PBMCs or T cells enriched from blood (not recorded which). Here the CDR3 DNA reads TGTGCCAGCAGCCAAGGGGGGACAGGGCGTTATGGCTACACCTTC. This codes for CASSQGGTGRYGYTF.